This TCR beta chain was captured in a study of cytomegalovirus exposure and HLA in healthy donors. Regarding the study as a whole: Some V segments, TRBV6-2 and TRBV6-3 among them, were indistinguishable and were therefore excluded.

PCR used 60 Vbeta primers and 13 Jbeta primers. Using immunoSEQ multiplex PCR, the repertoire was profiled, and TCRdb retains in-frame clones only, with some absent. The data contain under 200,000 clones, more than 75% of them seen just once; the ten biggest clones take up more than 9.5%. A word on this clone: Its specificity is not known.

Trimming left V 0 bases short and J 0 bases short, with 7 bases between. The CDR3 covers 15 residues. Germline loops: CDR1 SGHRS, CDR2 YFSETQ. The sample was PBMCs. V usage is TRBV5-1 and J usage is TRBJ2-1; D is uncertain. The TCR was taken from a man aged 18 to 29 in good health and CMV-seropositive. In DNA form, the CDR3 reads TGCGCCAGCAGCTTGGACAGAAGCTCCTACAATGAGCAGTTCTTC. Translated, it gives CASSLDRSSYNEQFF.